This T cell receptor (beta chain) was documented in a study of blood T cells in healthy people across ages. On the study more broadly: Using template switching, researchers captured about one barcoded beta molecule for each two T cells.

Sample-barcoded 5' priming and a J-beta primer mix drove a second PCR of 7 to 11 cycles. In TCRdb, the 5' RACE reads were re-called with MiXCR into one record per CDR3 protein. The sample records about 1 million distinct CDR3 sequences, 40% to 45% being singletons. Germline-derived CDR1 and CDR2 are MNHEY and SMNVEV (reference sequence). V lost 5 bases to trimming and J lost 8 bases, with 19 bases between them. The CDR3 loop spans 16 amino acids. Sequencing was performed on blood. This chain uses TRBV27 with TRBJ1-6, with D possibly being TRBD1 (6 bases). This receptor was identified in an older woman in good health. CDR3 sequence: CASSLSQGLGHSPLHF. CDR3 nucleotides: TGTGCCAGCAGTCTCTCACAGGGATTGGGCCATTCACCCCTCCACTTT.